These 18 T cell receptor beta chains were all obtained from the same sample, sequenced in a study of T cell repertoires in cytomegalovirus infection. One entry per CDR3 protein results from TCRdb running MiXCR on the reads. The sample holds about 530,000 distinct CDR3 sequences, 26% seen once. The sequencing sample was made of PBMCs. These receptors were taken from a human donor in good health (CMV status not recorded). Some clones in this sample may be carry-over from other donors' samples.

This clonotype was seen a handful of times. The chain is built from TRBV29-1 and TRBJ1-2; 12 nucleotides agree with TRBD1. V shed 3 bases and J 2 bases; nucleotides not matched to a gene: 1. CDR1 is SQVTM and CDR2 is ANQGSEA in the germline V gene. There are 14 residues in the CDR3. CDR3 region: CSVEGQGANYGYTF. CDR3 bases: TGCAGCGTTGAGGGACAGGGGGCCAACTATGGCTACACCTTC.

The chain is built from TRBV12-3 or TRBV12-4 and TRBJ2-3; D may be TRBD1 (6 bases). V gave up 2 bases and J gave up 5 bases, with 11 bases separating them. The CDR3 contains 14 residues. CDR3: CASSLWGLGDTQYF. In nucleotides, the CDR3 is TGTGCCAGCAGTTTATGGGGGCTCGGAGATACGCAGTATTTT.

This clonotype was seen a handful of times. The chain is built from TRBV12-3 or TRBV12-4 and TRBJ2-1; D may be TRBD1 or TRBD2 (6 bases each). This CDR3 contains 14 residues. V was trimmed by 8 bases and J by 6 bases, leaving 17 bases between them. CDR3 sequence (DNA): TGTGCCAGCCGATGGGTTGAGGGGGGCAATGAGCAGTTCTTC. Translating it yields CASRWVEGGNEQFF.

In this sample, this clonotype turned up many times. The CDR3 loop reads CASSLGTGRRTEAFF. Written as DNA, the CDR3 is TGTGCCAGCAGCTTAGGAACAGGGAGGAGGACTGAAGCTTTCTTT. This chain links TRBV7-9 with TRBJ1-1; the D gene is possibly TRBD1 (6 bases). The length of the CDR3 is 15 residues. Trimming removed 1 base at V and 5 bases at J, with 14 bases between. CDR1 and CDR2 from the germline V gene are SEHNR and FQNEAQ (reference sequence).

The V and J genes are TRBV7-9 and TRBJ1-1; D is ambiguous. The germline V and J ends were trimmed by 0 bases and 1 base, with 9 bases remaining between them. CDR3 size: 15 residues. Germline V gene sequence: CDR1 SEHNR, CDR2 FQNEAQ (reference sequence). As DNA, the CDR3 is TGTGCCAGCAGCTTAGCCGAGGTTGCGAACACTGAAGCTTTCTTT. Translated: CASSLAEVANTEAFF. The full variable domain, in which reference TRBV7-9 and TRBJ1-1 provide the parts outside the CDR3, is DTGVSQNPRHKITKRGQNVTFRCDPISEHNRLYWYRQTLGQGPEFLTYFQNEAQLEKSRLLSDRFSAERPKGSFSTLEIQRTEQGDSAMYLCASSLAEVANTEAFFGQGTRLTVV.

This clonotype was observed at least ten times. The chain employs TRBV19 and TRBJ1-5; no clear D gene. The CDR3 runs to 16 residues. Germline V lookup: CDR1 LNHDA, CDR2 SQIVND (reference sequence). V lost 3 bases, J lost 6 bases, and 18 bases lay in between. The CDR3 is CASSMGRAQAFQPQHF. The CDR3 region has the DNA TGTGCCAGTAGTATGGGAAGGGCGCAGGCCTTTCAGCCCCAGCATTTT. The full variable domain, completed using reference TRBV19 and TRBJ1-5, is DGGITQSPKYLFRKEGQNVTLSCEQNLNHDAMYWYRQDPGQGLRLIYYSQIVNDFQKGDIAEGYSVSREKKESFPLTVTSAQKNPTAFYLCASSMGRAQAFQPQHFGDGTRLSIL.

This clonotype was observed a few times. The chain uses TRBV6-5 and TRBJ2-5; possibly TRBD2 for D (5 bases). This CDR3 spans 15 amino acids. Germline V gene lookup returns CDR1 MNHEY and CDR2 SVGAGI. V was shortened by 0 bases and J by 5 bases, with 13 bases between the two germline ends. CDR3 in amino acids: CASSYSYTSWETQYF. CDR3 nucleotide sequence: TGTGCCAGCAGTTACTCTTACACTAGTTGGGAGACCCAGTACTTC.

There are a few counts of this clonotype. This rearrangement joins TRBV4-1 to TRBJ1-1; D not resolved. Deletions cut 4 bases from V and 0 bases from J, with 12 bases between. In germline, CDR1 is MGHRA, CDR2 YSYEKL. The CDR3 loop spans 15 amino acids. CDR3 nucleotides: TGCGCCAGCAGCCCCATCGGGTTGGTGAACACTGAAGCTTTCTTT. It yields the protein CASSPIGLVNTEAFF.

This chain links TRBV7-3 with TRBJ2-1; D is perhaps TRBD1 or TRBD2 (5 bases each). CDR1 SGHTA and CDR2 FQGTGA come from the germline V gene. The CDR3 is 14 amino acids. The V end lost 5 bases, the J end lost 10 bases, and 18 bases lay between the germline ends. CDR3: CASSPSGGVREQFF. For the CDR3, the DNA is TGTGCCAGCAGCCCCTCTGGGGGTGTCCGGGAGCAGTTCTTC.

At least ten counts were recorded for this clonotype. V usage is TRBV7-2 and J usage is TRBJ2-5; possible D gene TRBD1, 5 bases. CDR1 is SGHTA and CDR2 is FQGNSA in the germline V gene. The ends were cut back, 7 bases at V and 2 bases at J, with 11 bases in the middle. The CDR3 loop spans 13 amino acids. The CDR3 region has the DNA TGTGCCAGCACCTTGACAGTGCAAGAGACCCAGTACTTC. It encodes CASTLTVQETQYF.

CDR3 amino acids: CASSKRQPSRTEAFF. CDR3 bases: TGTGCCAGCTCGAAAAGGCAACCATCGAGGACTGAAGCTTTCTTT. The chain combines TRBV28 with TRBJ1-1; the D is unclear. This CDR3 comprises 15 residues. Looked up from germline, CDR1 is MDHEN and CDR2 is SYDVKM. V gave up 8 bases and J gave up 5 bases, with 21 bases separating them.

This chain uses TRBV6-2 or TRBV6-3 with TRBJ2-1; D is undetermined. Trimming removed 6 bases at V and 5 bases at J, with 14 bases between. CDR1 is MNHEY, CDR2 SVGEGT, per germline. CDR3 length equals 14 residues. The DNA of the CDR3 is TGTGCCAGCAGCCTTCTCGGACCTGACAATGAGCAGTTCTTC. Translation gives CASSLLGPDNEQFF.

This clonotype has just a few counts. This chain uses TRBV19 with TRBJ2-7; 7 bases line up with TRBD2. CDR3 length equals 13 residues. Looked up from germline, CDR1 is LNHDA and CDR2 is SQIVND (reference sequence). V lost 3 bases and J lost 6; bases outside the gene matches: 5. In DNA, the CDR3 is TGTGCCAGTAGTATGCGGGAGTATTCCGAGCAGTACTTC. Translation: CASSMREYSEQYF.

In this sample, this clonotype turned up many times. The rearrangement uses TRBV7-2 and TRBJ2-2; D is unclear. V was cut by 5 bases and J by 1 base, with 5 bases left in between. The V gene's germline CDR1 is SGHTA and CDR2 FQGNSA. The CDR3 runs to 13 residues. DNA for the CDR3: TGTGCCAGCAGCACCCGGAACACCGGGGAGCTGTTTTTT. Its translation: CASSTRNTGELFF.

This clonotype has a handful of counts. This rearrangement joins TRBV27 to TRBJ2-6, with TRBD1 as a possible D gene (6 bases). Germline V gene data show CDR1 as MNHEY and CDR2 as SMNVEV (reference sequence). The CDR3 covers 15 residues. V dropped 7 bases and J dropped 1 base, with 11 bases sitting between them. Here the CDR3 reads CASTETGSGANVLTF. CDR3 nucleotide sequence: TGTGCCAGCACCGAAACAGGGTCTGGGGCCAACGTCCTGACTTTC.

This clonotype was found many times. The CDR3 protein is CASSFTGPQETQYF. CDR3 nucleotide sequence: TGTGCCAGCAGCTTCACGGGACCACAAGAGACCCAGTACTTC. The chain has TRBV7-2 and TRBJ2-5; D may match TRBD1 or TRBD2 (5 bases each). V lost 3 bases to trimming and J lost 2 bases, with 10 bases between them. The CDR3 extends over 14 amino acids. Germline V gene data show CDR1 as SGHTA and CDR2 as FQGNSA.

This clonotype occurred a few times. V is TRBV6-5 and J is TRBJ2-1; 8 bases fit TRBD1. Germline V gives CDR1 MNHEY, CDR2 SVGAGI. The CDR3 covers 15 residues. Unmatched junction bases numbered 7, after V lost 4 bases and J lost 5 bases. The CDR3 loop is CASSSWDRSDNEQFF. In nucleotides, the CDR3 is TGTGCCAGCAGTTCGTGGGACAGGAGTGACAATGAGCAGTTCTTC.

This chain joins TRBV6-5 and TRBJ1-2; a possible D gene is TRBD1 (6 bases). The germline V gene has CDR1 MNHEY and CDR2 SVGAGI. The V gene lost 5 bases and the J gene lost 6 bases, with 19 bases spanning the gap. CDR3 length: 15 amino acids. CDR3 region: CASSTGRGGIHGYTF. In DNA form, the CDR3 reads TGTGCCAGCAGTACCGGTCGGGGGGGCATTCATGGCTACACCTTC.